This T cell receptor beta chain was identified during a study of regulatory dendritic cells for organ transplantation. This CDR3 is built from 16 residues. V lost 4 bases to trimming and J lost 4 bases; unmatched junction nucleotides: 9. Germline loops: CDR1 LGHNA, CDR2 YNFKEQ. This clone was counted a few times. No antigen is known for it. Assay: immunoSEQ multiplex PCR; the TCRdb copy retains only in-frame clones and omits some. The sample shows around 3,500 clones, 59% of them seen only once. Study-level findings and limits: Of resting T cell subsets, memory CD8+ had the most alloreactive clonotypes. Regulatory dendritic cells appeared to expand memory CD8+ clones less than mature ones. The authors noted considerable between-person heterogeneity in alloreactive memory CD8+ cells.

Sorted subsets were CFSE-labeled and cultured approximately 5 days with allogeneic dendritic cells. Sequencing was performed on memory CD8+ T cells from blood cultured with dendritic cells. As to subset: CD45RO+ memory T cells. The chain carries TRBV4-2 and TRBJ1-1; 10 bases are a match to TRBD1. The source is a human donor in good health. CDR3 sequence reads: CASSLATGTGATEAFF. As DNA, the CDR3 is TGTGCCAGCAGCCTTGCTACGGGGACAGGGGCCACTGAAGCTTTCTTT.